This T cell receptor beta chain was found in a study of T cells expressing NK-cell markers. Study overall: The eight sequenced donors comprised seven who were HCMV-seropositive and one who was seronegative. Study results and limitations: Over 5 donors showed dominant NKG2C+ clonotypes comprising about 1.0-8% of their CD8+ T cells.

The CDR3 is 16 residues long. CDR1 and CDR2 (germline): MGHRA, YSYEKL. As concerns this clonotype: Its antigen is undetermined.

TCRdb reprocessed the 5' RACE reads and keeps a single row for each CDR3 protein, giving no DNA. This sample's table reports about 150,000 distinct CDR3 sequences. The chain links TRBV4-1 to TRBJ2-1; TCRdb returns TRBD2, unconfirmable since there is no DNA. The receptor was derived from a woman between 50 and 59 years old in good health. The sequenced material came from blood T cells: a sorted CD56 or NKG2C T cell subset, CD4+ or CD8+ T cells, or bulk PBMC T cells (not recorded which). The CDR3 loop is CASSQSGLAGSGEQFF.